This T cell receptor beta chain emerged from a study of blood T cell repertoires in COVID-19. About the research overall: PBMCs, B-cell-depleted T cells, or T cells provided the cDNA or gDNA that made up the material.

Seattle enrolled patients during active infection and tracked them longitudinally. Repertoires were generated with immunoSEQ multiplex PCR, while TCRdb's copy carries only in-frame clones and drops some. Altogether about 230,000 clones are present, about four fifths being singletons, with the ten largest covering around 7.2%. The junction had 6 bases not matched to a gene; V was cut back by 1 base and J by 8 bases. This CDR3 region has 14 residues. Germline loops: CDR1 GTSNPN, CDR2 SVGIG (reference sequence). The sequence derives from an elderly woman with COVID-19, enrolled during active disease. The sequencing sample was made of peripheral blood. V gene TRBV30 combines with J gene TRBJ1-4; 8 bases are a match to TRBD1. Here the CDR3 reads CAWSAADREEKLFF. Written as DNA, the CDR3 is TGTGCCTGGAGTGCAGCGGACAGGGAAGAAAAACTGTTTTTT. Full variable domain (outside the CDR3, taken from reference TRBV30 and TRBJ1-4): SQTIHQWPATLVQPVGSPLSLECTVEGTSNPNLYWYRQAAGRGLQLLFYSVGIGQISSEVPQNLSASRPQDRQFILSSKKLLLSDSGFYLCAWSAADREEKLFFGSGTQLSVL.